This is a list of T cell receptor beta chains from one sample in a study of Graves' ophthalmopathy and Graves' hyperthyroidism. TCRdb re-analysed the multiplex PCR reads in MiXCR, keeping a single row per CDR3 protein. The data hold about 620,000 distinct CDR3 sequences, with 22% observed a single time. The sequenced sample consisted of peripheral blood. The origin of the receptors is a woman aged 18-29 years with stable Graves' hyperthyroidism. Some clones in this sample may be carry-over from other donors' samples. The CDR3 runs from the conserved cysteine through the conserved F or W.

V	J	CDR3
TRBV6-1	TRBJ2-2	CASQRTDTGELFF
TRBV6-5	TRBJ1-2	CASSYGGDYGYTF
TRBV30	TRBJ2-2	CAWSVGGNAELFF
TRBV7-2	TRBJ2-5	CASSSTGQEQETQYF
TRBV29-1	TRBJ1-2	CSVPHRYYGYTF
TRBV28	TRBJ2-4	CASSLWAGGKENIQYF
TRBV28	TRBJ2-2	CASSPGGGSAGELFF
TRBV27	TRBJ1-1	CASSFMVGTEAFF
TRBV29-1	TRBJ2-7	CSVEDWQGNEQYF
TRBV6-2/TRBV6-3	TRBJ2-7	CASRDLAGYEQYF
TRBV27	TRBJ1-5	CASSFIGAQPQHF
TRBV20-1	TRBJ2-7	CSAKLADRYEQYF
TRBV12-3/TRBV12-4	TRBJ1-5	CASSLAGQPHQPQHF
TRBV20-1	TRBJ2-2	CSARDLPGELFF
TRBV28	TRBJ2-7	CASMGIVSYEQYF
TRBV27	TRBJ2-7	CASSSLPLESNEQYF
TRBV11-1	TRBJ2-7	CASSLDNRGSRNEQYF
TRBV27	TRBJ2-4	CASSLVGYGNIQYF
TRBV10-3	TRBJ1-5	CAISGTGYSNQPQHF
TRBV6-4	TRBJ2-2	CASRSYAGFQTVVTGELFF
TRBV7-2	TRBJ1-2	CASSFPGQDSNYGYTF
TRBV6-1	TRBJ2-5	CASSGDRGQETQYF
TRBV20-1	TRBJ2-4	CRARTGGPFDKNIQYF
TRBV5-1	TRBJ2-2	CASSFETMNTGELFF
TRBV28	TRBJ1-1	CASSFGGDRANTEAFF
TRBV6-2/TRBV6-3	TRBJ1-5	CASTNRQGGNQPQHF
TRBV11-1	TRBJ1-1	CASSSRWGGSNTEAFF
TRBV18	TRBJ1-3	CASSPVQAVSGNTIYF
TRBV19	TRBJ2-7	CASSPYPGVTYEQYF
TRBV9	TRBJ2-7	CASSVAWGTSYEQYF
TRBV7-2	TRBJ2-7	CASSRTARQYF
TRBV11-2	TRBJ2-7	CASSLDLAGGWDYGQYF
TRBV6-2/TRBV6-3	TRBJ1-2	CASKTAGENNYGYTF
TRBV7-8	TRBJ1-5	CASSQGRQGNQPQHF
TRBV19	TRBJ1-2	CATSTGVYGYTF
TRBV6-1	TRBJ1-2	CASRTRTVYGYTF
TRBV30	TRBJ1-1	CAWSQTGATEAFF
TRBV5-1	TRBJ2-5	CASSLVSRFEETQYF
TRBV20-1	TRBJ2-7	CSATIPGSYEQYF
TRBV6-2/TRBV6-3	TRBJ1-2	CASSPTGWGYTF
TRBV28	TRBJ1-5	CATRGPNQPQHF
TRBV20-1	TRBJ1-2	CSATLGTSNYGYTF
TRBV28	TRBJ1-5	CASSFWAGEQHF
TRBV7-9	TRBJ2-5	CASQGQPWEETQYF
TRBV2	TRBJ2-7	CASSETQLGEQYF
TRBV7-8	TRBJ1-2	CASSLANAKIAYGYTF